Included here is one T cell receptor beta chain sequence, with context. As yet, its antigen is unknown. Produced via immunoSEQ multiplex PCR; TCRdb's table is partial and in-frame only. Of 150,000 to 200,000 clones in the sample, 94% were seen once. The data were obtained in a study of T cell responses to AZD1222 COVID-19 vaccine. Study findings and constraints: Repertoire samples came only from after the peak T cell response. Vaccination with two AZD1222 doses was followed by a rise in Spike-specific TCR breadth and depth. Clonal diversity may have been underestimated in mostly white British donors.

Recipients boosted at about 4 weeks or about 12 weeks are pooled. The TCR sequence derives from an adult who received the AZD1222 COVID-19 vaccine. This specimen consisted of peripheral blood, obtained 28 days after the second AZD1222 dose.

The CDR3 nucleotides are TGTGCCAGCAGCCCCGACGGACTGCCCACTGAAGCTTTCTTT. Amino acid sequence: CASSPDGLPTEAFF. The gene calls are TRBV2 and TRBJ1-1; no clear D. Germline values: CDR1 SNHLY, CDR2 FYNNEI. V dropped 6 bases and J dropped 4 bases, with 15 bases sitting between them. This CDR3 has 14 residues.